This TCR beta chain originates from a study of cytotoxic CD8 clonotypes in ibrutinib-treated CLL. Profiled with immunoSEQ multiplex PCR; TCRdb holds only in-frame clones, not every one. The top ten hold approximately 10% of the sample, which has some 200,000 clones, just under 80% seen once. The receptor was derived from a human donor with chronic lymphocytic leukemia. The sequences come from PBMCs, collected after 12 months of ibrutinib treatment.

CDR3 sequence (DNA): TGTGCCAGCAGCTTAGCCTATTCCGGACAGAACGAGCAGTACTTC. Protein sequence: CASSLAYSGQNEQYF. The J gene is TRBJ2-7, the V gene TRBV11-2; D is perhaps TRBD1 (6 bases). CDR3 length: 15 amino acids. Germline-derived CDR1 and CDR2 are SGHAT and FQNNGV. Trimming cost V 1 base and J 5 bases, with 15 bases left between them.